Following are 22 T cell receptor beta chains from one sample sequenced in a study of cytotoxic CD8 clonotypes in ibrutinib-treated CLL. This table comes from immunoSEQ multiplex PCR, and its TCRdb copy is limited to in-frame clones, with some not included. This sample has about 49,000 clones, with 60% to 75% found just once. The sequenced sample was PBMCs, obtained after 12 months of ibrutinib treatment. Receptors originate from a human donor with chronic lymphocytic leukemia.

The chain couples TRBV2 to TRBJ1-1, with TRBD1 matching over 11 bases. CDR3 length: 14 residues. V lost 8 bases to trimming and J lost 6 bases; unmatched junction nucleotides: 8. Germline CDR1 is SNHLY and CDR2 is FYNNEI. The CDR3 is CASARTGGESEAFF. The CDR3 DNA follows: TGTGCCAGCGCTAGGACAGGGGGCGAGTCTGAAGCTTTCTTT.

The chain links TRBV10-3 to TRBJ2-5; tentatively, D is TRBD2 (7 bases). Germline V CDR1 and CDR2: ENHRY, SYGVKD. This CDR3 spans 15 amino acids. Trimming shortened V by 3 bases and J by 4 bases, and 15 bases separated the two germline ends. CDR3 DNA sequence: TGTGCCATCAGTGACGCACGGGGGGCCGGAGAGACCCAGTACTTC. It encodes CAISDARGAGETQYF.

The J gene is TRBJ2-3, the V gene TRBV19, with 8 bases that match TRBD1. Germline CDR1 and CDR2: LNHDA and SQIVND (reference sequence). This CDR3 is 14 amino acids long. V lost 6 bases, J lost 4 bases, and 6 bases stayed unmatched. CDR3 DNA sequence: TGTGCCAGTAGCCAACGGGACAGGCCAGATACGCAGTATTTT. It codes for CASSQRDRPDTQYF.

This chain uses TRBV7-8 with TRBJ1-2, with TRBD1 identical over 9 bases. After removal of 5 bases from V and 4 bases from J, the junction contained 8 bases not matched to a gene. The CDR3 runs 15 residues. The germline gives CDR1 SGHVS, CDR2 FQNEAQ. The CDR3 bases are TGTGCCAGCAGCCGAGGACAGGGGCGCGGCTATGGCTACACCTTC. This encodes CASSRGQGRGYGYTF.

The chain couples TRBV7-9 to TRBJ2-7; 9 nucleotides line up with TRBD2. Germline loops: CDR1 SEHNR, CDR2 FQNEAQ (reference sequence). V shed 5 bases, J shed 0 bases, and the junction held 14 bases outside the gene matches. The CDR3 runs 18 residues. The CDR3 spells CASSPSGLAGPDSYEQYF. DNA for the CDR3: TGTGCCAGCAGCCCTAGCGGCCTAGCGGGGCCTGACTCCTACGAGCAGTACTTC.

The CDR3 reads CASSLFYGNQPQHF. In DNA form, the CDR3 reads TGCGCCAGCAGCTTGTTCTATGGAAATCAGCCCCAGCATTTT. The chain recombines TRBV5-1 with TRBJ1-5; no reliable D call. The CDR3 loop spans 14 amino acids. V was pared by 1 base and J by 4 bases, with 9 bases between. In germline, CDR1 is SGHRS, CDR2 YFSETQ. Full variable domain (remainder filled in from reference TRBV5-1 and TRBJ1-5): KAGVTQTPRYLIKTRGQQVTLSCSPISGHRSVSWYQQTPGQGLQFLFEYFSETQRNKGNFPGRFSGRQFSNSRSEMNVSTLELGDSALYLCASSLFYGNQPQHFGDGTRLSIL.

The chain joins TRBV29-1 to TRBJ1-2; D gene ambiguous. The CDR3 totals 13 residues. V dropped 7 bases and J dropped 3 bases, with 15 bases sitting between them. Germline CDR1 is SQVTM and CDR2 is ANQGSEA. This CDR3 reads CSALIQLDYGYTF. CDR3 DNA: TGCAGCGCCCTTATACAGCTAGACTATGGCTACACCTTC.

The chain is built from TRBV11-3 and TRBJ2-1; 8 nucleotides match TRBD2. With V trimmed by 5 bases and J by 8 bases, 11 bases remained unmatched. CDR3 size: 15 residues. Germline V CDR1 and CDR2: SGHNT, YENEEA. CDR3 nucleotide sequence: TGTGCCAGCAGCCAGAATGGACTAGCTGCAGATGAGCAGTTCTTC. This encodes CASSQNGLAADEQFF.

The rearrangement links TRBV2 to TRBJ2-6; D is ambiguous. The CDR3 contains 16 residues. Trimming took 3 bases from V and 0 from J, leaving 9 bases between them. Germline V CDR1 and CDR2: SNHLY, FYNNEI. The CDR3 loop is CASSDPDVSGANVLTF. The DNA of the CDR3 is TGTGCCAGCAGTGACCCGGACGTCTCTGGGGCCAACGTCCTGACTTTC.

The V and J genes are TRBV7-2 and TRBJ2-5; D is ambiguous. Germline V lookup: CDR1 SGHTA, CDR2 FQGNSA. This CDR3 is built from 15 residues. V was cut by 4 bases and J by 2 bases, with 14 bases left in between. CDR3 in amino acids: CASSSLRVAQETQYF. The DNA of the CDR3 is TGTGCCAGCAGCTCCCTTAGAGTAGCTCAAGAGACCCAGTACTTC.

The chain has TRBV15 and TRBJ1-2; 8 bases line up with TRBD1. This CDR3 has 15 residues. CDR1 and CDR2 (germline): LNHNV, YYDKDF (reference sequence). The J segment lost 2 bases and the V segment lost 0 bases, leaving 2 bases of the junction unmatched. The CDR3 loop is CATSRDGDRNYGYTF. The CDR3 nucleotides are TGTGCCACCAGCAGAGACGGGGACAGGAACTATGGCTACACCTTC.

The chain combines TRBV7-8 with TRBJ2-1; 8 bases match TRBD2. The ends lost 5 bases at V and 4 bases at J; junction bases unmatched: 7. This CDR3 has 15 amino acids. Germline V gives CDR1 SGHVS, CDR2 FQNEAQ. CDR3 DNA: TGTGCCAGCAGCACCGGGGGGGCCGGGTACAATGAGCAGTTCTTC. It yields the protein CASSTGGAGYNEQFF.

The rearrangement links TRBV6-5 to TRBJ2-5; D is uncertain. Germline-derived CDR1 and CDR2 are MNHEY and SVGAGI. The ends were cut back, 1 base at V and 2 bases at J, with 11 bases in the middle. The CDR3 consists of 15 residues. CDR3 sequence (DNA): TGTGCCAGCAGTTACTACGGAGTAGAGCAAGAGACCCAGTACTTC. Translated, it gives CASSYYGVEQETQYF.

The chain has TRBV6-6 and TRBJ2-7, with 7 positions matching TRBD1. Germline-derived CDR1 and CDR2 are MNHNY and SVGAGI (reference sequence). The CDR3 spans 14 residues. With V trimmed by 4 bases and J by 6 bases, 9 bases remained unmatched. CDR3 protein: CASSWDRSKGEQYF. The CDR3 nucleotides are TGTGCCAGCAGTTGGGACAGATCTAAAGGCGAGCAGTACTTC.

The chain couples TRBV27 to TRBJ2-3; TRBD2 matches at 12 bases. The CDR3 is made up of 17 amino acids. CDR1 is MNHEY, CDR2 SMNVEV, per germline (reference sequence). V lost 0 bases and J lost 2; bases outside the gene matches: 3. CDR3 coding DNA: TGTGCCAGCAGTTTATCGACTAGCGGGGGAGTCACAGATACGCAGTATTTT. Translating gives CASSLSTSGGVTDTQYF.

The chain carries TRBV5-1 and TRBJ2-1; 7 nucleotides align to TRBD1. The CDR3 length is 13 residues. Germline CDR1 reads SGHRS; CDR2 reads YFSETQ. Trimming removed 4 bases from V and 7 bases from J; junction bases left unmatched: 5. CDR3 amino acids: CASSPTTGNEQFF. In DNA form, the CDR3 reads TGCGCCAGCAGCCCCACGACAGGGAATGAGCAGTTCTTC.

V usage is TRBV9 and J usage is TRBJ2-3; 9 bases are shared with TRBD2. Trimming at V came to 4 bases and at J to 2 bases, leaving 8 bases not matched to a gene. The V gene's germline CDR1 is SGDLS and CDR2 YYNGEE. The CDR3 extends over 16 amino acids. The CDR3 DNA is TGTGCCAGCAGCCCCCTGGCGGGGGGGTTCACAGATACGCAGTATTTT. It specifies CASSPLAGGFTDTQYF.

In this sample, this clone is medium-sized (0.01 to 0.1%). The gene calls are TRBV10-3 and TRBJ2-1; D is perhaps TRBD1 or TRBD2 (7 bases each). Per germline, CDR1 ENHRY and CDR2 SYGVKD. The germline V and J ends were trimmed by 3 bases and 5 bases, with 17 bases remaining between them. The CDR3 runs to 16 residues. The CDR3 DNA is TGTGCCATCAGTGACGTGGGTTCAGGGGGGGACAATGAGCAGTTCTTC. Its translation: CAISDVGSGGDNEQFF.

V gene TRBV20-1 combines with J gene TRBJ2-1, with D unclear. Between the trimmed V and J ends, which lost 6 bases and 7 bases, there was a span of 10 bases. Germline V lookup: CDR1 DFQATT, CDR2 SNEGSKA (reference sequence). The CDR3 totals 11 residues. The CDR3 is CSANNWNEQFF. CDR3 DNA: TGCAGTGCCAATAACTGGAATGAGCAGTTCTTC.

This clone was picked up one time. The V call is TRBV9, the J call TRBJ2-1, with 8 bases aligning to TRBD2. V lost 0 bases to trimming and J lost 13 bases; unmatched junction nucleotides: 6. The CDR3 spans 13 residues. Germline loops: CDR1 SGDLS, CDR2 YYNGEE. The CDR3 is CASSVVSSGGQFF. CDR3 DNA: TGTGCCAGCAGCGTAGTGTCGAGCGGGGGTCAGTTCTTC.

The CDR3 sequence is CASSPRGTGVNQPQHF. In DNA form, the CDR3 reads TGTGCCAGCAGCCCAAGGGGGACAGGGGTTAATCAGCCCCAGCATTTT. V and J are TRBV7-8 and TRBJ1-5; 10 bases are shared with TRBD1. The CDR3 is made up of 16 amino acids. Germline CDR1 and CDR2: SGHVS and FQNEAQ. J lost 4 bases, V lost 5 bases, and 8 bases had no gene match.

The gene calls are TRBV18 and TRBJ2-1, with TRBD2 identical over 14 bases. The germline CDR1 and CDR2 sequences are KGHSH and LQKENI. This CDR3 comprises 16 residues. Trimming removed 4 bases from V and 7 bases from J; junction bases left unmatched: 6. DNA of the CDR3: TGTGCCAGCTCACGACCGGGACTAGCGGGGGTTAATGAGCAGTTCTTC. This codes for CASSRPGLAGVNEQFF.